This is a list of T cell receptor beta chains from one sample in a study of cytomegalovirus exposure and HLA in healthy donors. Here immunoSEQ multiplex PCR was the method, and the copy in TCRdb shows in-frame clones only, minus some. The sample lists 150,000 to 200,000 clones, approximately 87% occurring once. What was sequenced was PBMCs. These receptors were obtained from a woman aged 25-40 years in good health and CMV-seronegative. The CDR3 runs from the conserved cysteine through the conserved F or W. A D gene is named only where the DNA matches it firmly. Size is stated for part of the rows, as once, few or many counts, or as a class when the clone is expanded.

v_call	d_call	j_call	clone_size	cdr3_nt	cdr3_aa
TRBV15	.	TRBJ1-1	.	TGTGCCACCAGCAGAGTCCGGAACACTGAAGCTTTCTTT	CATSRVRNTEAFF
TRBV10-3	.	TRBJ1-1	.	TGTGCCATCAGTGAGTCCCAGACAGTTTTGAGGGCTTTCTTT	CAISESQTVLRAFF
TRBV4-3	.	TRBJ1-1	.	TGCGCCAGCAGCCAAGCGGGAATTATGAACACTGAAGCTTTCTTT	CASSQAGIMNTEAFF
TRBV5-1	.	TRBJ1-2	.	TGCGCCAGCAGCTTGTCGGAGTCGAAAGGAGGCTACACCTTC	CASSLSESKGGYTF
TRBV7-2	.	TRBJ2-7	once	TGTGCCAGCAGCTTAAGCGGCTCCTCCTACGAGCAGTACTTC	CASSLSGSSYEQYF
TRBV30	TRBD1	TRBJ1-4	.	TGTGCCTGGAGGACAGGGTCGCGTGAAAAACTGTTTTTT	CAWRTGSREKLFF
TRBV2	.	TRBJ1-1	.	TGTGCCAGCAGAAACCGGGGCCCGAACACTGAAGCTTTCTTT	CASRNRGPNTEAFF
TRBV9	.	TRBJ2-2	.	TGTGCCAGCAGCGTAGCTTGGAGGAGGGCTGACACCGGGGAGCTGTTTTTT	CASSVAWRRADTGELFF
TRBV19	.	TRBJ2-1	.	TGTGCCAGTAGTATGTCCAGCGGCATCACCAATGAGCAGTTCTTC	CASSMSSGITNEQFF
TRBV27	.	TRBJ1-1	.	TGTGCCAGCAGTCTCAGGGGATCCACTGAAGCTTTCTTT	CASSLRGSTEAFF
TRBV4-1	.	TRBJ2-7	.	TGCGCCAGCAGCCAAGATGCAGGTAGCCTCGAGCAGTACTTC	CASSQDAGSLEQYF
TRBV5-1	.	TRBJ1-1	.	TGCGCCAGCAGCTTGAAGGGTCAAGGGAACACTGAAGCTTTCTTT	CASSLKGQGNTEAFF
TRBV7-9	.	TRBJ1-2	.	TGTGCCAGCAGCTTCACTGAGGGGGGTCTCCGGGGCTACACCTTC	CASSFTEGGLRGYTF
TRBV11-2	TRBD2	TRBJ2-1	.	TGTGCCAGCAGCCTTATGGGGGCTAGCGGGGGTGTGGAGCAGTTCTTC	CASSLMGASGGVEQFF
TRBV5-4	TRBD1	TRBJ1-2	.	TGTGCCAGCAGGGCAGGGGGGCGAGGCTACACCTTC	CASRAGGRGYTF
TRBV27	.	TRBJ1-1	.	TGTGCCAGCAGACCCCCAGTCGTGGGTTCTGAAGCTTTCTTT	CASRPPVVGSEAFF
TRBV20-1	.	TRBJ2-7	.	TGCAGCGGTAAGGACGGGTACGAGCAGTACTTC	CSGKDGYEQYF
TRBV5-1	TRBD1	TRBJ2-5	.	TGCGCCAGCCGCCAGGGACAGAGGAGTATGGCCCAGTACTTC	CASRQGQRSMAQYF
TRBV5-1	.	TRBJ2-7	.	TGCGCCAGCAGCTATGACCAGGGACCCTACGAGCAGTACTTC	CASSYDQGPYEQYF
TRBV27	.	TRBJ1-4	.	TGTGCCAGCAAGGGGCAGCCTAATGAAAAACTGTTTTTT	CASKGQPNEKLFF
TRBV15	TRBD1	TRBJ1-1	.	TGTGCCACCAGTAGTAGGGACAGGGGGCTCGGGTCAGCTTTCTTT	CATSSRDRGLGSAFF
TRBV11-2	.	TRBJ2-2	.	TGTGCCAGCAGCTTAGTTTGGGCTAACACCGGGGAGCTGTTTTTT	CASSLVWANTGELFF
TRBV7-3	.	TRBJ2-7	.	TGTGCCAGCTCCTTAATGCCGACTTCCGAGCAGTACTTC	CASSLMPTSEQYF
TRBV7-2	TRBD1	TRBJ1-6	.	TGTGCCAGCAGCCTTTGGGGACAGACCAATTCACCCCTCCACTTT	CASSLWGQTNSPLHF
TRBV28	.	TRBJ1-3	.	TGTGCCAGCAGTTTCGACCAGGACAACCGAAACACCATATATTTT	CASSFDQDNRNTIYF
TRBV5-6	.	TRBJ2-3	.	TGTGCCAGCAGCTGGAGGGAGACCGCAGATACGCAGTATTTT	CASSWRETADTQYF
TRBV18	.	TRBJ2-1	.	TGTGCCAGCTCGCCCGACAGCGGGCAGTTCTTC	CASSPDSGQFF
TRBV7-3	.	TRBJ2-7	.	TGTGCCAGCAGCTCGGCCCCGGGAGTAGGCTACGAGCAGTACTTC	CASSSAPGVGYEQYF
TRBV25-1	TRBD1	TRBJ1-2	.	TGTGCCAGCAGTGAATCTGACAGGGCCCATGGCTACACCTTC	CASSESDRAHGYTF
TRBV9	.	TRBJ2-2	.	TGTGCCAGCAGCGTAGTTGGGGGAGCCACCGGGGAGCTGTTTTTT	CASSVVGGATGELFF
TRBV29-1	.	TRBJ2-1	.	TGCAGCGCTCAGACAAACAATGAGCAGTTCTTC	CSAQTNNEQFF
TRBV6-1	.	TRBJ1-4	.	TGTGCCAGCAGTGAAGGGGCCTACGGAGCCGGGAGTGAAAAACTGTTTTTT	CASSEGAYGAGSEKLFF
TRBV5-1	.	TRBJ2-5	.	TGCGCCAGCAGCTTGTTAGGCCAAGAGACCCAGTACTTC	CASSLLGQETQYF
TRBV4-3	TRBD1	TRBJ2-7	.	TGCGCCAGCAGCCACGGGGACAGCTACGAGCAGTACTTC	CASSHGDSYEQYF
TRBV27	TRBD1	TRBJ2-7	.	TGTGCCAGCAGTAGGGGGCAAGGGAACGAGCAGTACTTC	CASSRGQGNEQYF
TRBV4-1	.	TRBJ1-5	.	TGCGCCAGCAGCCGACCCGGACAGTTTCAGCCCCAGCATTTT	CASSRPGQFQPQHF
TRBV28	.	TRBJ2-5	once	TGTGCCAGCAGTTCGAGGGAGACCCAGTACTTC	CASSSRETQYF
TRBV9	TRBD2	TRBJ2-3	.	TGTGCCAGCAGCGCGGGAGGGACCATCACAGATACGCAGTATTTT	CASSAGGTITDTQYF
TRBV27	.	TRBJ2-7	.	TGTGCCAGCAGTTTGAACCCTTCCTACGAGCAGTACTTC	CASSLNPSYEQYF
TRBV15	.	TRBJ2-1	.	TGTGCCACCAGCAGAGATAAGCACAGCCTCTTCTACAATGAGCAGTTCTTC	CATSRDKHSLFYNEQFF